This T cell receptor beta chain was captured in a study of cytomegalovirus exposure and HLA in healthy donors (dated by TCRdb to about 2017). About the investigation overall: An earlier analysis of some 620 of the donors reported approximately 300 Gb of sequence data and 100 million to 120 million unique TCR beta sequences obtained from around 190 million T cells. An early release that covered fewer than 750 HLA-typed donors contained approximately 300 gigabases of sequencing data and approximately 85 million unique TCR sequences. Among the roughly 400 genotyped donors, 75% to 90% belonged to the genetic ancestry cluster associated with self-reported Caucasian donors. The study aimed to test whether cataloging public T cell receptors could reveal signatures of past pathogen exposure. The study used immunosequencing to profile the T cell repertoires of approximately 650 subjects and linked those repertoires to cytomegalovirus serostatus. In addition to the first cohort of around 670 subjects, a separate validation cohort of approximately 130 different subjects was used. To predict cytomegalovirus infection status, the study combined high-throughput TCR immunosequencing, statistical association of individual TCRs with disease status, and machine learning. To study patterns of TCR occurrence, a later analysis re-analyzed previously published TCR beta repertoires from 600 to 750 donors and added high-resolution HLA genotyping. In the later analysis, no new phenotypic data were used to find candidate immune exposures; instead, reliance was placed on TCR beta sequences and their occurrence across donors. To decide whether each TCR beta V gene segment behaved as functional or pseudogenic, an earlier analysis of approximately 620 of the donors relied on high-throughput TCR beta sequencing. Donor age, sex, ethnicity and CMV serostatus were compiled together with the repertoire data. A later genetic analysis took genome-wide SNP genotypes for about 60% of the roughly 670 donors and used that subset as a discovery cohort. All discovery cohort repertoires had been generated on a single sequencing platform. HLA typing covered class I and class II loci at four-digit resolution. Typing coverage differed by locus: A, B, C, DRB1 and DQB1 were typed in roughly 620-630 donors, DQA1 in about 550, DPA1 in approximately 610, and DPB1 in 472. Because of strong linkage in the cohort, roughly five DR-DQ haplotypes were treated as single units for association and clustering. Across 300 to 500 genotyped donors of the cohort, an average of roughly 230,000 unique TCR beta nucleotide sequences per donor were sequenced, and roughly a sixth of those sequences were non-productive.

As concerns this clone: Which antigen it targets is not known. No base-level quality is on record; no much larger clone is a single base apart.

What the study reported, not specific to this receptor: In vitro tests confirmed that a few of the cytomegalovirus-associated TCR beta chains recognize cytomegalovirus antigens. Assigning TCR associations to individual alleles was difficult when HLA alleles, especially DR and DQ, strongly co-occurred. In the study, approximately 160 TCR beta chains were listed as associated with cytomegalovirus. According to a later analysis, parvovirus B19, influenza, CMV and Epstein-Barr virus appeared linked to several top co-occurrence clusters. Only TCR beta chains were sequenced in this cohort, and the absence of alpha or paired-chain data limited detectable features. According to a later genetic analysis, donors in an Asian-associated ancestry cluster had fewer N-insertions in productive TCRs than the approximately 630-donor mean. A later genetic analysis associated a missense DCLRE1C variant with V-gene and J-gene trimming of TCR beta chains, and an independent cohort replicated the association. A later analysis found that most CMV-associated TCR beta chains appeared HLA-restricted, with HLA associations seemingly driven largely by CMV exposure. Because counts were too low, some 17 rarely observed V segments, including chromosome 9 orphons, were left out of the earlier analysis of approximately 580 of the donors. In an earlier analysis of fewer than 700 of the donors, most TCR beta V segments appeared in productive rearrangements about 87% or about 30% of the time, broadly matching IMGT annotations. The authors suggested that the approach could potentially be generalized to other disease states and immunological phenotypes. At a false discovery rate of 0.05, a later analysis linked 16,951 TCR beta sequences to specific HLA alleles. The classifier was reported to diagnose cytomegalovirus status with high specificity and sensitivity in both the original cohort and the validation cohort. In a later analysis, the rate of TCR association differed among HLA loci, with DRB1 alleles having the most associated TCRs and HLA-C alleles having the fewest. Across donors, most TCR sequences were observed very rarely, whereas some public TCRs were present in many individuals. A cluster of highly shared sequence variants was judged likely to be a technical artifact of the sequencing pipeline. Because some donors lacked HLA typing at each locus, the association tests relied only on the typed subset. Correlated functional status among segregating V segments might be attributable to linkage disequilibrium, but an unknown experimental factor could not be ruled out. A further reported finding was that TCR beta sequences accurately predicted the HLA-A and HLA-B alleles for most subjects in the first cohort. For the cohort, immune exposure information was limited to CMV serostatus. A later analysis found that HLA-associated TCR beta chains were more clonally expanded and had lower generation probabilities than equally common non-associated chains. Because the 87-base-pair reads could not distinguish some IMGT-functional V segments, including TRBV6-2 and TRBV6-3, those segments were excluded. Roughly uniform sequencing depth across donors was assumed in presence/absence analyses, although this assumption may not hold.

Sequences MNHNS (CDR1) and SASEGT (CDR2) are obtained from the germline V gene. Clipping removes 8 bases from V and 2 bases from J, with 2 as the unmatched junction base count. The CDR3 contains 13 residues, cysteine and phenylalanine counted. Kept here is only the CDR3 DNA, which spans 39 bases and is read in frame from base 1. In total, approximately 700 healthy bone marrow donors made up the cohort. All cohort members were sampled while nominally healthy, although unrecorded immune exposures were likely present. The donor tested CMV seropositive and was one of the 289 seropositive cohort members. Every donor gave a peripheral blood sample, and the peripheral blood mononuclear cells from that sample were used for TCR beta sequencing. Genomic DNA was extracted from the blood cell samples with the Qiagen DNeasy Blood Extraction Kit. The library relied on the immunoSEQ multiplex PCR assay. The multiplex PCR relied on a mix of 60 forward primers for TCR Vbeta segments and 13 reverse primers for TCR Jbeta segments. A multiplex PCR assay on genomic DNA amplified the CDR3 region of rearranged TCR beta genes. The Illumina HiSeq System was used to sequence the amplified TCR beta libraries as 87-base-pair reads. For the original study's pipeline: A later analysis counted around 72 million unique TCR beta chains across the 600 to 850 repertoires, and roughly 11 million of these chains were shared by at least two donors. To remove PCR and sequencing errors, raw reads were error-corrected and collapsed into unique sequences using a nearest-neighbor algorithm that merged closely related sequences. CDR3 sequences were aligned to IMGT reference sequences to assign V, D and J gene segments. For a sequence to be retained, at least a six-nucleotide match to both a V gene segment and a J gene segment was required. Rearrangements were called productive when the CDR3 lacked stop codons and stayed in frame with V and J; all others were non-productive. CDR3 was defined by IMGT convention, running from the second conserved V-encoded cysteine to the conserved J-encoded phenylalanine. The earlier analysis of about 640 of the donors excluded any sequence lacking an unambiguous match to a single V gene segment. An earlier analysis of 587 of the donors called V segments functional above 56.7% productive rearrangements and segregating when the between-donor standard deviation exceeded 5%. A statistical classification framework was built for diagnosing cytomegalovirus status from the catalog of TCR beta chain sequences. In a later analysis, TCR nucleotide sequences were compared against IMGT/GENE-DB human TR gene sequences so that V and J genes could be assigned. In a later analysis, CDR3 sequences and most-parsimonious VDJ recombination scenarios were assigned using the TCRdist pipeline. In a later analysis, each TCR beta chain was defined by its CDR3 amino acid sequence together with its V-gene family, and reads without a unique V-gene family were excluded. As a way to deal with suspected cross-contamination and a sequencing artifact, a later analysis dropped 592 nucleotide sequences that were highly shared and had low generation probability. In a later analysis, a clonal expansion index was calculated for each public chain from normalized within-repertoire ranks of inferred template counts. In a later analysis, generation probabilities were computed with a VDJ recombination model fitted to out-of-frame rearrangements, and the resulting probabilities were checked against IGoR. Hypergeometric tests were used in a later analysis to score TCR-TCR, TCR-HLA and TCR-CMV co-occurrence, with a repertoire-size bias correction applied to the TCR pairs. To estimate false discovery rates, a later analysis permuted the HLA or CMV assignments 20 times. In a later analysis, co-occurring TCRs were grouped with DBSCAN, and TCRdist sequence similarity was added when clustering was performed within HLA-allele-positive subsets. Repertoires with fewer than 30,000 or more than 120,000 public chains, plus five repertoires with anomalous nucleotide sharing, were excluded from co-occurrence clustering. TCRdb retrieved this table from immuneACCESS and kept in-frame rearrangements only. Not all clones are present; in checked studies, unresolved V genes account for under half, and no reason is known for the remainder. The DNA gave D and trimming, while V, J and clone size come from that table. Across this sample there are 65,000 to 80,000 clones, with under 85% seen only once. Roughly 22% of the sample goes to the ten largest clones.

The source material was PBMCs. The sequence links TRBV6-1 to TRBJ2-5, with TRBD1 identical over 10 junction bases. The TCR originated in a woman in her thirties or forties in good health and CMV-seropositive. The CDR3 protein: CASRTGGQETQYF. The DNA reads TGTGCCAGCCGGACAGGGGGGCAAGAGACCCAGTACTTC.